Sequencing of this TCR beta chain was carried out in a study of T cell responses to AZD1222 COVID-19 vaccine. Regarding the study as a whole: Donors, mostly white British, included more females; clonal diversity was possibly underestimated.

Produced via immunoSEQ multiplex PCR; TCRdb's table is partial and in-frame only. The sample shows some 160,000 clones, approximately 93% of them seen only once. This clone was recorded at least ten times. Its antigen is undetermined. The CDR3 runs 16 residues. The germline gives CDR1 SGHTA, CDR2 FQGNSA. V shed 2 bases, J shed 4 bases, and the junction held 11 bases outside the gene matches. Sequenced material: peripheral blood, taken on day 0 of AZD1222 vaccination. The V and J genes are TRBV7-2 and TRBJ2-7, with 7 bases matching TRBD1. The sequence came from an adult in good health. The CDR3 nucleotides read TGTGCCAGCAGCTTATATCTTGTAGGGGGCGCGTACGAGCAGTACTTC. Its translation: CASSLYLVGGAYEQYF.